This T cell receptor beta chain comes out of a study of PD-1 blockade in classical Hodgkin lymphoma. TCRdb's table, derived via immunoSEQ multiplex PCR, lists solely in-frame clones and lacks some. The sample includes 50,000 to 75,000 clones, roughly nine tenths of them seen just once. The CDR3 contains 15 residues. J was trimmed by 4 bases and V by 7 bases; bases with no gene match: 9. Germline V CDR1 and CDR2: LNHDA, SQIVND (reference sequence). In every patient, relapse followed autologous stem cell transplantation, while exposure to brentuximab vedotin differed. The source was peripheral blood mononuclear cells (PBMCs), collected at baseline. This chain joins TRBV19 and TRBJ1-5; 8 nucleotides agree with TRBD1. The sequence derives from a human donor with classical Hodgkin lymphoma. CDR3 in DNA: TGTGCCAGTAATGAACAGGGGGACTTAAATCAGCCCCAGCATTTT. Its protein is CASNEQGDLNQPQHF.